The 5 T cell receptor beta chains listed next were all sequenced from one sample in a study of T cell responses to AZD1222 COVID-19 vaccine. Generated by immunoSEQ multiplex PCR, the TCRdb table keeps only in-frame clones and is missing some. The sample consists of about 150,000 clones, roughly nine tenths of them appearing once. The sample was peripheral blood, taken on day 0 of AZD1222 vaccination. These receptors were collected from an adult in good health.

The V and J genes are TRBV27 and TRBJ2-1, with D perhaps matching TRBD2 (5 bases). Trimming pared 3 bases from V and 0 bases from J, leaving 12 bases between. CDR1 is MNHEY, CDR2 SMNVEV, per germline (reference sequence). This CDR3 has 16 amino acids. CDR3 residues: CASSFDGGASYNEQFF. The CDR3 DNA is TGTGCCAGCAGTTTTGATGGAGGTGCCTCCTACAATGAGCAGTTCTTC.

The rearrangement links TRBV5-6 to TRBJ1-2; D perhaps matches TRBD1 (6 bases). The CDR3 covers 16 residues. Germline CDR1 SGHDT, CDR2 YYEEEE. Trimming removed 4 bases at V and 4 bases at J, with 20 bases between. CDR3 region: CASSASGVVYFYGYTF. CDR3 DNA: TGTGCCAGCAGCGCATCAGGGGTCGTATATTTCTATGGCTACACCTTC. Full variable domain (rest looked up from reference TRBV5-6 and TRBJ1-2): DAGVTQSPTHLIKTRGQQVTLRCSPKSGHDTVSWYQQALGQGPQFIFQYYEEEERQRGNFPDRFSGHQFPNYSSELNVNALLLGDSALYLCASSASGVVYFYGYTFGSGTRLTVV.

V is TRBV15 and J is TRBJ1-3, with D uncertain. V lost 1 base, J lost 2 bases, and 9 bases lay in between. Germline CDR1 is LNHNV and CDR2 is YYDKDF (reference sequence). The CDR3 has 15 residues. The CDR3 sequence is CATSRGRIPGNTIYF. In nucleotides, the CDR3 is TGTGCCACCAGCAGAGGCCGGATACCTGGAAACACCATATATTTT.

The genes are TRBV2 and TRBJ2-7; weak D call: TRBD2 (5 bases). V dropped 6 bases and J dropped 4 bases, with 10 bases sitting between them. The CDR3 is 12 residues long. In germline, CDR1 is SNHLY, CDR2 FYNNEI. The chain's CDR3 is CASRPGVYEQYF. In DNA form, the CDR3 reads TGTGCCAGCAGGCCCGGGGTGTACGAGCAGTACTTC.

The chain has TRBV7-9 and TRBJ1-1, with TRBD1 matching 9 bases. The germline CDR1 and CDR2 sequences are SEHNR and FQNEAQ (reference sequence). This CDR3 contains 15 residues. The ends lost 5 bases at V and 0 bases at J; junction bases unmatched: 4. The CDR3 bases are TGTGCCAGCAGCCCCGGACAGGGGCTGAACACTGAAGCTTTCTTT. Translating gives CASSPGQGLNTEAFF.